Listed below are T cell receptor beta chains from one sample, sequenced in a study of CD8 T cells in ankylosing spondylitis. In TCRdb, the 5' RACE reads were re-called with MiXCR into one record per CDR3 protein. This sample has 250,000 to 400,000 distinct CDR3 sequences, with 9.5% to 13% found just once. Sequencing input: blood, either unsorted or a sorted T cell fraction (not recorded which). Source of these receptors: a female donor with ankylosing spondylitis or in good health (not recorded which). Each CDR3 is given with its conserved first and last residue. Each record gives: V gene, CDR3 length, D gene, clone size, J gene, CDR3 DNA, CDR3 protein. A D gene is named only where the DNA matches it firmly. Only part of the rows carry a size: once, few, many, or a class if the clone is expanded.

>TRBV20-1|15|NA|many|TRBJ2-1
TGCAGTGCTAGAAGTCCCGGAAGCTCCTACAATGAGCAGTTCTTC
CSARSPGSSYNEQFF
>TRBV20-1|16|TRBD2|NA|TRBJ2-5
TGCAGTGCTAGAGATACGACGGGGGGGCAGAGGGAGACCCAGTACTTC
CSARDTTGGQRETQYF
>TRBV7-2|16|NA|many|TRBJ2-7
TGTGCCAGCAGCTTAGGAGGGGACCCCCTCGGCTACGAGCAGTACTTC
CASSLGGDPLGYEQYF
>TRBV10-3|14|NA|many|TRBJ1-2
TGTGCCATCAGACCCGACAGCAGTAACTATGGCTACACCTTC
CAIRPDSSNYGYTF
>TRBV25-1|12|NA|many|TRBJ2-7
TGTGCCAGCAGTGACACCGCCTACGAGCAGTACTTC
CASSDTAYEQYF
>TRBV2|16|NA|many|TRBJ1-2
TGTGCCAGCAGTGAAGGGCGGACGAACGCTAACTATGGCTACACCTTC
CASSEGRTNANYGYTF
>TRBV7-9|17|NA|many|TRBJ1-3
TGTGCCAGCACGAGGTCGGTCGGGGGTTTACCTGGAAACACCATATATTTT
CASTRSVGGLPGNTIYF
>TRBV20-1|12|NA|many|TRBJ1-1
TGCAGTGCTGGCGGGGCGAACACTGAAGCTTTCTTT
CSAGGANTEAFF
>TRBV5-1|14|NA|many|TRBJ1-2
TGCGCCAGCAGCTCCGGACGTACGAACTATGGCTACACCTTC
CASSSGRTNYGYTF
>TRBV18|14|NA|NA|TRBJ2-7
TGTGCCAGCTCCCGACCCGTTATCCCCTACGAGCAGTACTTC
CASSRPVIPYEQYF
>TRBV7-2|14|NA|few|TRBJ2-3
TGTGCCAGCAGCTCTTCCTCTAGCACAGATACGCAGTATTTT
CASSSSSSTDTQYF
>TRBV20-1|12|NA|many|TRBJ2-7
TGCAGTGCTAGACCCGGGCCCTACGAGCAGTACTTC
CSARPGPYEQYF
>TRBV20-1|18|TRBD2|NA|TRBJ2-1
TGCAGTGCCCCCAGCCGGACTAGCGGGAGAATCGGCTACAATGAGCAGTTCTTC
CSAPSRTSGRIGYNEQFF
>TRBV3-1|14|NA|NA|TRBJ2-7
TGTGCCAGCAGCCAAGGAGGCAGGGAGTACGAGCAGTACTTC
CASSQGGREYEQYF
>TRBV5-8|15|NA|NA|TRBJ1-2
TGTGCCAGCAGCCTCGGACGGCGAGGGACCTATGGCTACACCTTC
CASSLGRRGTYGYTF
>TRBV6-5|12|NA|many|TRBJ1-5
TGTGCCAGCTGGGGCGGGAATCAGCCCCAGCATTTT
CASWGGNQPQHF
>TRBV20-1|16|NA|many|TRBJ1-1
TGCAGTGCTAGAGGAACGGACAGACCGGCAAACACTGAAGCTTTCTTT
CSARGTDRPANTEAFF
>TRBV29-1|13|NA|many|TRBJ1-2
TGCAGCGTTGTTCGGCCGCCCCACTATGGCTACACCTTC
CSVVRPPHYGYTF
>TRBV15|16|TRBD2|many|TRBJ2-3
TGTGCCACCAGTCGAGGACTAGCGGGAGTGTCAGATACGCAGTATTTT
CATSRGLAGVSDTQYF
>TRBV28|15|NA|NA|TRBJ2-7
TGTGCCAGCAGTTGGACCAGGGGCCCCCACTACGAGCAGTACTTC
CASSWTRGPHYEQYF
>TRBV9|17|NA|many|TRBJ2-5
TGTGCCAGCAGCCCATCGTTAGCGTCTTCAAGCGGAGAGACCCAGTACTTC
CASSPSLASSSGETQYF
>TRBV7-3|13|NA|few|TRBJ2-1
TGTGCCAGCAGCTCCCTGGGGGCAGGCGAGCAGTTCTTC
CASSSLGAGEQFF
>TRBV11-2|17|NA|many|TRBJ2-1
TGTGCCAGCAGCTTAGATCTTCGGATAAGCTCCTACAATGAGCAGTTCTTC
CASSLDLRISSYNEQFF
>TRBV15|13|NA|few|TRBJ2-7
TGTGCCACCAGCACGGACAGCTCCTACGAGCAGTACTTC
CATSTDSSYEQYF
>TRBV20-1|11|TRBD2|many|TRBJ2-5
TGCAGTGCTAGGGGGACTACGGCCCAGTACTTC
CSARGTTAQYF
>TRBV3-1|13|NA|few|TRBJ1-5
TGTGCCAGCAGTCACAGGGACAATCAGCCCCAGCATTTT
CASSHRDNQPQHF
>TRBV5-1|16|TRBD2|few|TRBJ2-1
TGCGCCAGTATGACTAGCGGGAGTTTTTCCTACAATGAGCAGTTCTTC
CASMTSGSFSYNEQFF
>TRBV3-1|15|NA|NA|TRBJ1-3
TGTGCCTGCAGCCAAGCGGGGGGTGGAGGAAACACCATATATTTT
CACSQAGGGGNTIYF
>TRBV4-1|17|NA|many|TRBJ1-1
TGCGCCAGCAGCCAAGACGGGATGGTAGGATCGGGGACTGAAGCTTTCTTT
CASSQDGMVGSGTEAFF
>TRBV20-1|14|NA|many|TRBJ1-1
TGCAGTGCCCCGAGAGAAAACATGAACACTGAAGCTTTCTTT
CSAPRENMNTEAFF
>TRBV7-6|16|NA|few|TRBJ1-1
TGTGCCAGCAGCTCGGGTTTTGGGGTAGTGAACACTGAAGCTTTCTTT
CASSSGFGVVNTEAFF
>TRBV12-3/TRBV12-4|14|NA|few|TRBJ2-2
TGTGCCAGCAGTTTACAGGGGTACTTCGGGGAGCTGTTTTTT
CASSLQGYFGELFF
>TRBV5-1|15|NA|many|TRBJ2-2
TGCGCCAGCAACTCGGGCAGCGCGAACACCGGGGAGCTGTTTTTT
CASNSGSANTGELFF
>TRBV10-3|13|NA|many|TRBJ2-7
TGTGCCATCAGTGCGGGATCTAGGGGCGAGCAGTACTTC
CAISAGSRGEQYF
>TRBV6-5|13|NA|many|TRBJ1-1
TGTGCCAGCAGTTATCAGGGGACCACTGAAGCTTTCTTT
CASSYQGTTEAFF
>TRBV28|13|NA|NA|TRBJ2-5
TGTGCCAGCATGATGGCGAACGAGGGGACCCAGTACTTC
CASMMANEGTQYF
>TRBV7-3|19|TRBD2|few|TRBJ2-1
TGTGCCAGCAGCTTAAGTTCCCCGCTAGCGGGGAGCACCTACAATGAGCAGTTCTTC
CASSLSSPLAGSTYNEQFF
>TRBV12-3/TRBV12-4|16|TRBD2|many|TRBJ2-2
TGTGCCAGCCGTAAAACTAGCGGGGGCGTTACCGGGGAGCTGTTTTTT
CASRKTSGGVTGELFF
>TRBV28|13|TRBD1|many|TRBJ1-2
TGTGCCAGCAGTATGACAGGGAGCTATGGCTACACCTTC
CASSMTGSYGYTF
>TRBV27|15|TRBD1|many|TRBJ2-1
TGTGCCAGCAGGATACAGGGGGTTGGCTTGAATGAGCAGTTCTTC
CASRIQGVGLNEQFF
>TRBV7-2|15|TRBD1|NA|TRBJ1-1
TGTGCCAGCAGCCTTACAGGGGGACTGAACACTGAAGCTTTCTTT
CASSLTGGLNTEAFF